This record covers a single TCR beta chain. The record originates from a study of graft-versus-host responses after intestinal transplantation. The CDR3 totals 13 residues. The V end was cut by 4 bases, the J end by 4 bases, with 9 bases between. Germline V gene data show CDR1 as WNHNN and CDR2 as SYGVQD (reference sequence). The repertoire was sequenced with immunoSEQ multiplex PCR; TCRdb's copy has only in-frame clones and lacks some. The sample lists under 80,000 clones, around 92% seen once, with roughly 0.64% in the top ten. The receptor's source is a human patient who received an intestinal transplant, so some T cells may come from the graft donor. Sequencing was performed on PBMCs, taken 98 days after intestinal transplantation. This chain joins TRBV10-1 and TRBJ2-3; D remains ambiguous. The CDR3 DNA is TGCGCCAGCAGTGTGGGCAGGTCAGATACGCAGTATTTT. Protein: CASSVGRSDTQYF.